Below are 18 T cell receptor beta chains sequenced from a single sample in a study of molecular identifiers for immune sequencing clone quantification (dated by TCRdb to between 2017 and 2018). The library was produced with PCR. Sequencing used a NextSeq 500. Using fastp at Q25 and MiXCR, TCRdb reprocessed the public reads and kept productive beta chains. A single entry per CDR3 protein holds the most common genes and DNA from its merged rows. This sample is represented by some 580,000 distinct CDR3 sequences; roughly 27% of them were singletons. The top ten constitute about 0.73% of the sample. The sequenced sample was naive CD8+ T cells from blood, with Jurkat cell RNA spiked in. The sample's cell subset or site label, in plain terms: FACS-sorted CD8+CD4-CCR7+CD45RA+ naive T cells. The receptors were gathered from a human donor in good health. Some libraries in this study had Jurkat cell RNA spiked in.

The table lists this clonotype with many counts. The V and J genes are TRBV11-2 and TRBJ2-1, with a possible D match to TRBD2 (5 bases). The ends were cut back, 6 bases at V and 2 bases at J, with 17 bases in the middle. This CDR3 is 16 amino acids long. From germline, CDR1 is SGHAT and CDR2 FQNNGV. The CDR3 DNA follows: TGTGCCAGCAGTTCAAGGGAGTCCCCCCCCTACAATGAGCAGTTCTTC. Its protein product is CASSSRESPPYNEQFF.

This clonotype showed up many times. This rearrangement joins TRBV7-9 to TRBJ1-4; D remains unclear. Germline-derived CDR1 and CDR2 are SEHNR and FQNEAQ (reference sequence). The CDR3 is made up of 16 amino acids. V was cut by 5 bases and J by 0 bases, with 13 bases left in between. CDR3 region: CASSPRTDATNEKLFF. The CDR3, as DNA: TGTGCCAGCAGCCCCCGGACGGATGCAACTAATGAAAAACTGTTTTTT.

CDR3 protein: CASSPVGLAGVDEQFF. The CDR3 bases are TGCGCCAGCAGCCCCGTGGGACTAGCGGGGGTGGATGAGCAGTTCTTC. The V gene is TRBV4-1, the J gene TRBJ2-1, with 14 bases fitting TRBD2. Looked up from germline, CDR1 is MGHRA and CDR2 is YSYEKL. Trimming cost V 4 bases and J 8 bases; bases outside gene matches: 7. The CDR3 runs to 16 residues.

The chain uses TRBV6-6 and TRBJ1-4, with a weak D call TRBD1 (6 bases). V was clipped by 2 bases and J by 9 bases, with 16 bases between them. The CDR3 runs to 15 residues. CDR1 is MNHNY, CDR2 SVGAGI, per germline (reference sequence). The CDR3 protein is CASSYSPSGDKKLFF. In DNA, the CDR3 is TGTGCCAGCAGTTACAGTCCCTCAGGGGATAAAAAACTGTTTTTT.

This clonotype has just a few counts. The chain is built from TRBV30 and TRBJ2-1; 8 bases agree with TRBD2. Looked up from germline, CDR1 is GTSNPN and CDR2 is SVGIG (reference sequence). Losses at the gene ends were 8 bases for V and 5 bases for J; bases not matched to a gene: 11. The CDR3 is 14 residues long. CDR3 nucleotides: TGTGCCATGTGGGGGGCGGGAGGCAACAATGAGCAGTTCTTC. Amino acid sequence: CAMWGAGGNNEQFF.

There are a few counts of this clonotype. The chain uses TRBV7-8 and TRBJ1-1, with 7 bases aligning to TRBD1. The CDR3 is 17 residues long. V lost 1 base to trimming and J lost 0 bases; unmatched junction nucleotides: 8. Germline CDR1 and CDR2: SGHVS and FQNEAQ. Written as DNA, the CDR3 is TGTGCCAGCAGCTTAGTGAACAGGGGTGGTGTGAACACTGAAGCTTTCTTT. Translating gives CASSLVNRGGVNTEAFF.

This clonotype has ten or more counts. The chain employs TRBV7-9 and TRBJ2-1; D uncertain. Germline CDR1 reads SEHNR; CDR2 reads FQNEAQ (reference sequence). Trimming shortened V by 0 bases and J by 6 bases, and 0 bases separated the two germline ends. CDR3 length: 11 amino acids. The CDR3 sequence: CASSLANEQFF. The CDR3 DNA is TGTGCCAGCAGCTTAGCCAATGAGCAGTTCTTC. The full variable domain, in which reference TRBV7-9 and TRBJ2-1 provide the parts outside the CDR3, is DTGVSQNPRHKITKRGQNVTFRCDPISEHNRLYWYRQTLGQGPEFLTYFQNEAQLEKSRLLSDRFSAERPKGSFSTLEIQRTEQGDSAMYLCASSLANEQFFGPGTRLTVL.

As regards this clonotype: A much larger clone is a single base away; this may be a read error. The V and J genes are TRBV7-9 and TRBJ2-5; 12 nucleotides match TRBD1. The CDR3 extends over 19 amino acids. The germline gives CDR1 SEHNR, CDR2 FQNEAQ (reference sequence). V gave up 5 bases and J gave up 1 base; unmatched junction bases: 14. CDR3 amino acids: CASSAADSPGQGAQETQYF. For the CDR3, the DNA is TGTGCCAGCAGCGCCGCCGATTCACCGGGACAGGGGGCCCAAGAGACCCAGTACTTC.

Ten or more counts support this clonotype. The rearrangement joins TRBV7-9 to TRBJ2-2; unclear D gene. Trimming removed 1 base from V and 4 bases from J, with 4 bases in between. The CDR3 runs to 13 residues. Germline V gene sequence: CDR1 SEHNR, CDR2 FQNEAQ (reference sequence). CDR3 nucleotide sequence: TGTGCCAGCAGCTTAGTTTCCACCGGGGAGCTGTTTTTT. Protein sequence: CASSLVSTGELFF.

There are a few counts of this clonotype. CDR3 sequence (DNA): TGTGCCAGCAGCCCCCGACTCCTTGTTAGCACAGATACGCAGTATTTT. This gives the protein CASSPRLLVSTDTQYF. The rearrangement joins TRBV3-1 to TRBJ2-3, with D uncertain. Germline values: CDR1 LGHDT, CDR2 YNNKEL (reference sequence). The V and J ends lost 4 bases and 0 bases respectively, with 14 bases between them. The length of the CDR3 is 16 residues.

Comments on this clonotype: Being one base from a much bigger clone, this may be a read error. The DNA of the CDR3 is TGTGCCAGCAGTGCCTGGACTAGCGGGGCCTACAATGAGCAGTTCTTC. Translation gives CASSAWTSGAYNEQFF. The chain combines TRBV27 with TRBJ2-1, with TRBD2 identical over 12 bases. V was pared by 5 bases and J by 2 bases, with 4 bases of the junction left unmatched. Looked up from germline, CDR1 is MNHEY and CDR2 is SMNVEV (reference sequence). CDR3 length equals 16 residues.

This clonotype was counted only a few times. This rearrangement joins TRBV29-1 to TRBJ2-7; D unclear. The V and J ends lost 5 bases and 4 bases respectively, with 6 bases between them. CDR3 size: 10 residues. From germline, CDR1 is SQVTM and CDR2 ANQGSEA. In nucleotides, the CDR3 is TGCAGCGTTTTCAGTTACGAGCAGTACTTC. This translates into CSVFSYEQYF.

The CDR3: CASSYNPDRATDTQYF. The CDR3 nucleotides are TGTGCCAGCAGTTATAACCCGGACAGGGCCACAGATACGCAGTATTTT. The chain has TRBV6-5 and TRBJ2-3, with 8 bases that match TRBD1. Trimming removed 3 bases from V and 2 bases from J; junction bases left unmatched: 7. Germline-derived CDR1 and CDR2 are MNHEY and SVGAGI. The CDR3 loop spans 16 amino acids.

This clonotype was counted many times. This chain joins TRBV12-5 and TRBJ2-3; 7 bases are a match to TRBD2. V trimming: 7 bases; J trimming: 4 bases; junction bases outside the gene matches: 14. CDR1 and CDR2 (germline): LGHNT, FRNRAP. This CDR3 spans 16 amino acids. CDR3 sequence reads: CASVPEGLGVADTQYF. CDR3 bases: TGTGCTAGTGTCCCGGAAGGACTAGGTGTCGCAGATACGCAGTATTTT.

This clonotype came up many times. The rearrangement uses TRBV3-1 and TRBJ1-1; D call uncertain. Germline loops: CDR1 LGHDT, CDR2 YNNKEL (reference sequence). The germline V and J ends were trimmed by 6 bases and 4 bases, with 12 bases remaining between them. The CDR3 has 13 residues. CDR3 residues: CASRDRAGTEAFF. The DNA for the CDR3 is TGTGCCAGCAGAGATAGGGCGGGCACTGAAGCTTTCTTT.

This clonotype was picked up a small number of times. The genes are TRBV4-3 and TRBJ2-3; TRBD2 is a possible D gene (6 bases). Trimming pared 0 bases from V and 2 bases from J, leaving 30 bases between. The germline V gene has CDR1 LGHNA and CDR2 YSLEER. CDR3 length equals 22 residues. DNA of the CDR3: TGCGCCAGCAGCCAAGATAGGGCGGTGGCGGGGAACCAGCCTAAACCCACAGATACGCAGTATTTT. Translated, it gives CASSQDRAVAGNQPKPTDTQYF.

The chain carries TRBV12-3 or TRBV12-4 and TRBJ1-5, with 8 positions matching TRBD1. V was pared by 6 bases and J by 9 bases, with 10 bases of the junction left unmatched. The CDR3 spans 14 residues. The CDR3 region has the DNA TGTGCCAGCAGGGGAGGACAGGGCGGACGGCCCCAGCATTTT. Translation gives CASRGGQGGRPQHF.

The table lists this clonotype with many counts. The chain is built from TRBV2 and TRBJ2-3; no reliable D call. The V gene lost 0 bases and the J gene lost 0 bases, with 10 bases spanning the gap. CDR1 and CDR2 from the germline V gene are SNHLY and FYNNEI. This CDR3 comprises 16 residues. CDR3 in DNA: TGTGCCAGCAGTGAAGCGCAATCGTGGAGCACAGATACGCAGTATTTT. The encoded protein is CASSEAQSWSTDTQYF.